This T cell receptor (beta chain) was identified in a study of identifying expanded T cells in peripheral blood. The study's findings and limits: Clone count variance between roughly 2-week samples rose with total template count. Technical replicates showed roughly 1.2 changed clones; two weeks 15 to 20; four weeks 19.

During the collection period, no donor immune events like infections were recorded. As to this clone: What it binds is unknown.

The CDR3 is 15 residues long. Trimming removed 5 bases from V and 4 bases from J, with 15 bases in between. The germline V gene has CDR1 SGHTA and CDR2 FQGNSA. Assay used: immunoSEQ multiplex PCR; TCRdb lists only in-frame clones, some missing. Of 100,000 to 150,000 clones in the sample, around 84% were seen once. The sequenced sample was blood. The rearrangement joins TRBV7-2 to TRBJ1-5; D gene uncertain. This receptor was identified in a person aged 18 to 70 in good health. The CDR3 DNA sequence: TGTGCCAGCAGCCTTACTCCGGCGGGAAATCAGCCCCAGCATTTT. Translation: CASSLTPAGNQPQHF.